Listed below are T cell receptor beta chains from one sample, sequenced in a study of T cells after yellow fever vaccination. TCRdb fed the 5' RACE reads into MiXCR, producing one record per CDR3 protein. The sample includes under 600,000 distinct CDR3 sequences, about a fifth of them seen just once. The input for sequencing was PBMCs, taken less than 25 days after the first yellow fever vaccination. The receptors were gathered from a man between 18 and 29 years old who received the YFV17D yellow fever vaccine. CDR3s include the opening cysteine and the closing phenylalanine or tryptophan. The D gene is left open where the match is weak. Some rows mark clone size as missing; the rest say once, few, many or name a class of expanded clone.

j_call d_call clone_size v_call cdr3_aa cdr3_nt
TRBJ2-6 - - TRBV6-4 CASSDSYSGANVLTF TGTGCCAGCAGTGACTCATACTCTGGGGCCAACGTCCTGACTTTC
TRBJ1-2 TRBD1 - TRBV5-4 CASSGDRGRDYGYTF TGTGCCAGCAGCGGGGACAGGGGGCGAGACTATGGCTACACCTTC
TRBJ1-6 - - TRBV27 CASSEGFYNSPLHF TGTGCCAGCAGTGAGGGTTTTTATAATTCACCCCTCCACTTT
TRBJ2-1 TRBD2 - TRBV20-1 CSARALLAADNEQFF TGCAGTGCTAGAGCCCTACTAGCGGCGGACAATGAGCAGTTCTTC
TRBJ2-1 - - TRBV7-9 CASSFTSSYNEQFF TGTGCCAGCAGCTTTACCAGCTCCTACAATGAGCAGTTCTTC
TRBJ1-6 TRBD1 few TRBV5-1 CASSLGDRPGSYNSPLHF TGCGCCAGCAGCTTGGGGGACAGGCCAGGGTCCTATAATTCACCCCTCCACTTT
TRBJ1-2 - - TRBV7-2 CASSPAGRDYGYTF TGTGCCAGCAGCCCCGCGGGCAGGGATTATGGCTACACCTTC
TRBJ1-6 - many TRBV4-3 CASSQDLFSPLHF TGCGCCAGCAGCCAAGATCTATTTTCACCCCTCCACTTT
TRBJ1-2 - few TRBV29-1 CSVEGVADYGYTF TGCAGCGTTGAGGGGGTGGCAGACTATGGCTACACCTTC
TRBJ2-2 - few TRBV29-1 CSVGPGSGELFF TGCAGCGTTGGGCCGGGAAGCGGGGAGCTGTTTTTT
TRBJ1-3 - - TRBV20-1 CSAGAGVGNTIYF TGCAGCGCCGGGGCAGGGGTTGGAAACACCATATATTTT
TRBJ2-3 TRBD2 - TRBV6-1 CASNRRLAGSTDTQYF TGTGCCAGCAACAGGAGGCTAGCGGGCTCCACAGATACGCAGTATTTT
TRBJ1-1 - - TRBV29-1 CSVGGRVNTEAFF TGCAGCGTTGGGGGGAGGGTGAACACTGAAGCTTTCTTT
TRBJ1-1 - - TRBV7-3 CASSSVYGEAFF TGTGCCAGCAGCTCCGTATATGGTGAAGCTTTCTTT